Below, 9 T cell receptor beta chains from the same sample are listed, as sequenced in a study of T cell changes during pregnancy in multiple sclerosis. Generated by immunoSEQ multiplex PCR, the TCRdb table keeps only in-frame clones and is missing some. The repertoire holds about 46,000 clones, with about 93% as singletons. The specimen was CD8+ T cells from peripheral blood mononuclear cells, collected after pregnancy. These receptors were obtained from a female donor with multiple sclerosis, enrolled in a pregnancy study.

The CDR3 region is CASSYSGTGSSYEQYF. In nucleotides, the CDR3 is TGTGCCAGCAGTTACTCCGGGACAGGTAGCTCCTACGAGCAGTACTTC. This chain connects TRBV6-5 to TRBJ2-7; 8 positions match TRBD1. The CDR3 totals 16 residues. V gave up 0 bases and J gave up 0 bases; unmatched junction bases: 4. Per the germline V gene, CDR1 is MNHEY and CDR2 is SVGAGI.

Here the CDR3 reads CASSVGQGAGGYTF. In DNA form, the CDR3 reads TGTGCCAGCAGCGTAGGACAGGGGGCTGGTGGCTACACCTTC. The gene calls are TRBV9 and TRBJ1-2, with 10 positions matching TRBD1. V was pared by 0 bases and J by 7 bases, with 3 bases of the junction left unmatched. The germline V gene has CDR1 SGDLS and CDR2 YYNGEE. The CDR3 spans 14 residues.

V usage is TRBV28 and J usage is TRBJ2-1, with 7 bases identical to TRBD1. Unmatched junction bases numbered 14, after V lost 7 bases and J lost 2 bases. CDR3 size: 17 residues. CDR1 is MDHEN, CDR2 SYDVKM, per germline. CDR3: CASTATGDQTPYNEQFF. The CDR3 bases are TGTGCCAGCACGGCAACAGGGGACCAGACCCCCTACAATGAGCAGTTCTTC.

The rearrangement links TRBV9 to TRBJ2-5; tentative D call: TRBD1 (6 bases). Germline-derived CDR1 and CDR2 are SGDLS and YYNGEE. V shed 0 bases and J shed 5 bases, with 14 bases lying between them. This CDR3 is built from 15 residues. The CDR3 reads CASSVGTAVGETQYF. The DNA of the CDR3 is TGTGCCAGCAGCGTAGGGACAGCCGTAGGGGAGACCCAGTACTTC.

This rearrangement joins TRBV19 to TRBJ1-3; D is unclear. The length of the CDR3 is 14 residues. Germline V gene lookup returns CDR1 LNHDA and CDR2 SQIVND (reference sequence). Trimming took off 3 bases at V and 0 bases at J, with 6 bases between the two ends. This CDR3 reads CASSIGGSGNTIYF. In DNA form, the CDR3 reads TGTGCCAGTAGTATTGGAGGCTCTGGAAACACCATATATTTT.

The J gene is TRBJ1-3, the V gene TRBV7-9; D ambiguous. V was shortened by 5 bases and J by 2 bases, with 7 bases between the two germline ends. CDR3 length equals 13 residues. Germline V gene data show CDR1 as SEHNR and CDR2 as FQNEAQ (reference sequence). The CDR3 sequence: CASSPAAGNTIYF. Here the CDR3 DNA reads TGTGCCAGCAGCCCCGCGGCTGGAAACACCATATATTTT. The whole variable domain, remainder taken from reference TRBV7-9 and TRBJ1-3, is DTGVSQNPRHKITKRGQNVTFRCDPISEHNRLYWYRQTLGQGPEFLTYFQNEAQLEKSRLLSDRFSAERPKGSFSTLEIQRTEQGDSAMYLCASSPAAGNTIYFGEGSWLTVV.

The chain links TRBV27 to TRBJ2-5, with D possibly being TRBD1 (5 bases). CDR1 MNHEY and CDR2 SMNVEV come from the germline V gene (reference sequence). The CDR3 extends over 12 amino acids. The V and J ends lost 9 bases and 1 base respectively, with 9 bases between them. The CDR3 sequence is CASSDSQETQYF. DNA for the CDR3: TGTGCCAGTTCTGACAGCCAAGAGACCCAGTACTTC.

J is TRBJ1-3 and V is TRBV4-2; D might be TRBD1 (6 bases). Germline-derived CDR1 and CDR2 are LGHNA and YNFKEQ. The CDR3 runs 15 residues. V was cut by 5 bases and J by 3 bases, with 14 bases left in between. DNA of the CDR3: TGTGCCAGCAGCTCCCACAGGGAAGGTGGAAACACCATATATTTT. It translates to CASSSHREGGNTIYF.

The chain joins TRBV27 to TRBJ2-1; TRBD2 matches 10 bases. The CDR3 totals 16 residues. Per the germline V gene, CDR1 is MNHEY and CDR2 is SMNVEV (reference sequence). V dropped 6 bases and J dropped 5; count of bases not matched to a gene: 10. The CDR3 DNA sequence: TGTGCCAGCAGAGAGGCTAGCGGGGGCCACGACAATGAGCAGTTCTTC. Its translation: CASREASGGHDNEQFF.